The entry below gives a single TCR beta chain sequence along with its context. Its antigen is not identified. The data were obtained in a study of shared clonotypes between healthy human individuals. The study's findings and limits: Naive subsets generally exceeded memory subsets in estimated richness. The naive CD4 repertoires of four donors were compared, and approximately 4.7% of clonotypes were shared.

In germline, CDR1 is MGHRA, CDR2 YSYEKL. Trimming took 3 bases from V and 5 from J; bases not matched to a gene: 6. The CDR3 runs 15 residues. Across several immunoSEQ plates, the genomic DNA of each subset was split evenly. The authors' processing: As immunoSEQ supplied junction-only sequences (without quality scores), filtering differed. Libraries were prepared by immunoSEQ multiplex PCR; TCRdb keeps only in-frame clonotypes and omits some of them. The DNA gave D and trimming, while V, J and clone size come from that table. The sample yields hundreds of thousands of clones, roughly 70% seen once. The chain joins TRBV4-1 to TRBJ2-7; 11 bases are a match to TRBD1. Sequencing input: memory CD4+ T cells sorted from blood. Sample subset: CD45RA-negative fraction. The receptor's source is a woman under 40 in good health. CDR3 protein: CASSHADRGLHEQYF. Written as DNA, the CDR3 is TGCGCCAGCAGCCACGCGGACAGGGGGCTCCACGAGCAGTACTTC.